This T cell receptor beta chain was recorded in a study of T cells in Graves' hyperthyroidism and ophthalmopathy. Notes on the study in general: It was a median roughly six months before onset that the model predicted ophthalmopathy.

V trimming: 8 bases; J trimming: 4 bases; junction bases outside the gene matches: 6. The CDR3 is made up of 14 amino acids. Germline V lookup: CDR1 MDHEN, CDR2 SYDVKM. In this sample, this clonotype turned up many times. The antigen remains undetermined. TCR beta CDR3 region amplification was performed from RNA transcripts. The HTBI primer set was used in a first-round RT-PCR of the TCR CDR3. TCRdb reprocessed the multiplex PCR reads via MiXCR and lists one record per CDR3 protein. The sample holds approximately 400,000 distinct CDR3 sequences, more than 13% seen once. This receptor was obtained from a woman in her twenties or thirties with Graves' hyperthyroidism. The chain recombines TRBV28 with TRBJ1-3, with TRBD1 matching 9 bases. Sequencing was performed on blood. Here the CDR3 DNA reads TGTGCCAGCGGTACCGGGACAGGGGGAAACACCATATATTTT. It encodes CASGTGTGGNTIYF. Supplemented by reference TRBV28 and TRBJ1-3, the full variable domain reads DVKVTQSSRYLVKRTGEKVFLECVQDMDHENMFWYRQDPGLGLRLIYFSYDVKMKEKGDIPEGYSVSREKKERFSLILESASTNQTSMYLCASGTGTGGNTIYFGEGSWLTVV.